The 3 T cell receptor beta chains listed next were all sequenced from one sample in a study of blood T cells in healthy people across ages. Alongside a J-beta primer mix, a sample-barcoded 5' primer served in a second PCR lasting roughly 6 to 11 cycles. TCRdb called the 5' RACE reads again in MiXCR, with one record for every CDR3 protein. This repertoire shows about 900,000 distinct CDR3 sequences, around 48% found once; its top ten account for 10% to 15%. The sequencing sample was made of blood. The receptors were sampled from a man aged 30 to 39 in good health.

The rearrangement links TRBV6-2 or TRBV6-3 to TRBJ1-5; 11 bases match TRBD1. The CDR3 length is 16 residues. Trimming took 5 bases from V and 2 from J; bases not matched to a gene: 5. Germline CDR1 reads MNHEY; CDR2 reads SVGEGT. CDR3 protein: CASSTGQGARNQPQHF. In DNA, the CDR3 is TGTGCCAGCAGTACCGGACAGGGGGCACGCAATCAGCCCCAGCATTTT.

V usage is TRBV9 and J usage is TRBJ2-5; 7 nucleotides line up with TRBD2. This CDR3 has 15 residues. Germline CDR1 is SGDLS and CDR2 is YYNGEE. J gave up 1 base and V 3 bases, and 6 bases lay outside the gene matches. Here the CDR3 reads CASSASGTLQETQYF. DNA for the CDR3: TGTGCCAGCAGCGCGAGCGGGACTCTCCAAGAGACCCAGTACTTC.

This CDR3 reads CASSLSGTVGSGANVLTF. CDR3 in DNA: TGTGCCAGCAGTTTATCTGGGACGGTCGGCTCTGGGGCCAACGTCCTGACTTTC. The chain carries TRBV12-3 or TRBV12-4 and TRBJ2-6; possibly TRBD1 or TRBD2 for D (5 bases each). Deletions cut 2 bases from V and 0 bases from J, with 14 bases between. There are 18 residues in the CDR3.